A selection of T cell receptor beta chains follows, all from one sample in a study of T cells in Graves' hyperthyroidism and ophthalmopathy. TCRdb reprocessed the multiplex PCR reads with MiXCR, giving one entry per CDR3 protein. The data contain approximately 600,000 distinct CDR3 sequences, 16% of them singletons. Sequencing was performed on blood. The receptor source for this set is a woman aged 30 to 39 with Graves' hyperthyroidism. The CDR3 runs from the conserved cysteine through the conserved F or W. D genes are given only for firm matches. Not every row has a clone size; where given, it reads once, few, many or a size class.

v_call	d_call	j_call	clone_size	cdr3_nt	cdr3_aa
TRBV7-9	TRBD2	TRBJ2-7	-	TGTGCCAGCAGCTCCCGCCTCTCACCCGGGGGGTACGAGCAGTACTTC	CASSSRLSPGGYEQYF
TRBV4-3	-	TRBJ2-3	-	TGCGCCAGCAGCCAAGGGCCGGGACCACTTAGCACAGATACGCAGTATTTT	CASSQGPGPLSTDTQYF
TRBV7-7	TRBD1	TRBJ2-5	many	TGTGCTAGCAGCGAGGACAGGGAAGAGACCCAGTACTTC	CASSEDREETQYF
TRBV4-1	-	TRBJ2-5	-	TGCGCCAGCAGCCATAACCCGGGGACGGGGCAAGAGACCCAGTACTTC	CASSHNPGTGQETQYF
TRBV19	TRBD1	TRBJ1-2	few	TGTGCCAGTAGTGTCGACAGGGCCTCGGATGGCTACACCTTC	CASSVDRASDGYTF
TRBV28	-	TRBJ2-7	many	TGTGCCAGCAGTTCTCCGGGACGACCCTCCTACGAGCAGTACTTC	CASSSPGRPSYEQYF
TRBV3-1	TRBD2	TRBJ2-1	many	TGTGCCAGCAGCACTAGCGGGAGCTCCTACAATGAGCAGTTCTTC	CASSTSGSSYNEQFF
TRBV7-9	TRBD1	TRBJ1-2	many	TGTGCCAGCAGCCACTCCCCGGGCGGACAGGAGAGTAACTATGGCTACACCTTC	CASSHSPGGQESNYGYTF
TRBV25-1	TRBD2	TRBJ2-2	few	TGTGCCAGCAGTGAATATAAGGGAGGGCACGGGGAGCTGTTTTTT	CASSEYKGGHGELFF
TRBV15	-	TRBJ2-7	-	TGTGCCACCAGCAGAGATCGTGGCGGGACAAGCTACGAGCAGTACTTC	CATSRDRGGTSYEQYF
TRBV25-1	-	TRBJ2-3	-	TGTGCCAGCAGCTTTTTAGGGGACAGAGGACTAGACACAGATACGCAGTATTTT	CASSFLGDRGLDTDTQYF
TRBV29-1	TRBD1	TRBJ2-2	-	TGCAGCGTTGCCGGACAGGTGAACACCGGGGAGCTGTTTTTT	CSVAGQVNTGELFF
TRBV12-3/TRBV12-4	TRBD1	TRBJ2-7	many	TGTGCCAGCAGTTCGGGACAGTTCTACGAGCAGTACTTC	CASSSGQFYEQYF
TRBV20-1	-	TRBJ2-1	many	TGCAGTGCTAGCCCAGGATACGTGGCTATGAATGAGCAGTTCTTC	CSASPGYVAMNEQFF
TRBV28	-	TRBJ2-6	many	TGTGCCAGCAACACTATAAACAGGGCTGGGGCCAACGTCCTGACTTTC	CASNTINRAGANVLTF
TRBV28	-	TRBJ2-3	many	TGTGCCAGCACCCCCGGAGCGACTAGCACAGATACGCAGTATTTT	CASTPGATSTDTQYF
TRBV5-5	TRBD1	TRBJ2-5	many	TGTGCCAGCAGCTTGCAGAACAGGGGGCAAGAGACCCAGTACTTC	CASSLQNRGQETQYF
TRBV6-1	TRBD2	TRBJ2-7	many	TGTGCCAGCAGTCAACCTGGGGGGGAATCCTACGAGCAGTACTTC	CASSQPGGESYEQYF
TRBV20-1	-	TRBJ2-1	many	TGCAGTCTCCCAAGTGATAGGCCCAGCTCCTACAATGAGCAGTTCTTC	CSLPSDRPSSYNEQFF
TRBV6-1	TRBD1	TRBJ2-7	-	TGTGCCAGCAGTCGCGACCGGGACAGGGGGGCCTACGAGCAGTACTTC	CASSRDRDRGAYEQYF
TRBV29-1	-	TRBJ2-7	-	TGCAGCGTTGAGACGAGGACCGAGCAGTACTTC	CSVETRTEQYF
TRBV12-3/TRBV12-4	TRBD1	TRBJ2-1	many	TGTGCCAGCAGTTTTCGGGACAGGGGGATCGATGAGCAGTTCTTC	CASSFRDRGIDEQFF
TRBV5-5	-	TRBJ2-7	few	TGTGCCAGCAGCTTCCAAGGGACAACCTACGAGCAGTACTTC	CASSFQGTTYEQYF
TRBV28	TRBD2	TRBJ2-7	-	TGTGCCAGCAGCAATAGGGGACTAGCGGGAGGGCGGGAGCAGTACTTC	CASSNRGLAGGREQYF
TRBV28	-	TRBJ2-5	many	TGTGCCAGCAGTTTCCTGACGGCGGATCAAGAGACCCAGTACTTC	CASSFLTADQETQYF
TRBV5-6	TRBD1	TRBJ2-7	few	TGTGCCAGCAGCTTGAAGGGGGCGCGGTACGAGCAGTACTTC	CASSLKGARYEQYF
TRBV6-7	-	TRBJ2-7	-	TGTGCCAGCAGTCTCCCTTCGTTGTTTGGTAACAGTCAAGGGGGCGAGCAGTACTTC	CASSLPSLFGNSQGGEQYF
TRBV6-2/TRBV6-3	TRBD2	TRBJ2-5	many	TGTGCCAGCAGTTACAGCACGGGAGGTCGGGGAGAGACCCAGTACTTC	CASSYSTGGRGETQYF
TRBV5-6	-	TRBJ1-2	few	TGTGCCAGCTTAAATCGGGATCATCGGGGCTATGGCTACACCTTC	CASLNRDHRGYGYTF
TRBV28	-	TRBJ2-1	many	TGTGCCAGCAGCACTAGATACAATGAGCAGTTCTTC	CASSTRYNEQFF
TRBV28	TRBD1	TRBJ2-7	many	TGTGCCATTGGGACAGACTCCTACGAGCAGTACTTC	CAIGTDSYEQYF
TRBV6-1	-	TRBJ1-2	-	TGTGCCAGCAGTAAAAGTCCGTTGTCGACCTATGGCTGCACCTTC	CASSKSPLSTYGCTF
TRBV2	-	TRBJ2-7	-	TGTGCCAGCTTGGGGGTTACCTACGAGCAGTACTTC	CASLGVTYEQYF
TRBV29-1	-	TRBJ1-1	many	TGCAGCGTTCCCCGGATGGGCTTGGAGATAACTGAAGCTTTCTTT	CSVPRMGLEITEAFF
TRBV7-2	-	TRBJ2-4	-	TGTGCCAGCAGCTCCCCTGGGGGCGATCGGTACTTC	CASSSPGGDRYF
TRBV6-1	-	TRBJ2-7	-	TGTGCCAGCAGGGTGGCATTATCCTACGAGCAGTACTTC	CASRVALSYEQYF
TRBV15	-	TRBJ2-7	few	TGTGCCACCAGCGAGCGGCAGGGGAACTACGAGCAGTACTTC	CATSERQGNYEQYF
TRBV3-1	-	TRBJ2-1	-	TGTGCCAGCAGCCCCATCGTCGGGCGAGGGCCGGGTAATGAGCAGTTCTTC	CASSPIVGRGPGNEQFF
TRBV7-3	-	TRBJ2-3	few	TGTGCCAGCAGCGCCCCAGACTTAGGTGGGGATACGCAGTATTTT	CASSAPDLGGDTQYF
TRBV24-1	TRBD1	TRBJ2-1	-	TGTGCCACCAGTGATTGGACAGGGCTATCGTACAATGAGCAGTTCTTC	CATSDWTGLSYNEQFF
TRBV6-1	TRBD1	TRBJ1-6	many	TGTGCCAGCAGTAGACAGGGTACATCACCCCTCCACTTT	CASSRQGTSPLHF
TRBV5-1	TRBD1	TRBJ2-3	few	TGCGCCAGCAGCTTGGGGACAGGAGATAGCACAGATACGCAGTATTTT	CASSLGTGDSTDTQYF
TRBV7-3	-	TRBJ1-1	-	TGTGCCAGCAGCTTAGAGGGGATGGCTGAAGCTTTCTTT	CASSLEGMAEAFF
TRBV11-1	TRBD1	TRBJ2-7	many	TGTGCCAGCAGCTGGAACGGGGACAGAAGTTCCGAGCAGTACTTC	CASSWNGDRSSEQYF
TRBV2	-	TRBJ1-3	-	TGTGCCAGCAGTGAAGCTGGCTTTGGAAACACCATATATTTT	CASSEAGFGNTIYF
TRBV9	TRBD1	TRBJ1-1	-	TGTGCCAGCAGCGCCCCGAAGTCAGGGGGAAGCACTGAAGCTTTCTTT	CASSAPKSGGSTEAFF
TRBV28	-	TRBJ2-7	few	TGTGCCAGCAGTCCCCAGTTGCGTTCCATCACAAGCTACGAGCAGTACTTC	CASSPQLRSITSYEQYF
TRBV28	TRBD2	TRBJ2-7	many	TGTGCCAGCAGAGTTGGGAGGTGGCGGGAGGGGTCGAACGAGCAGTACTTC	CASRVGRWREGSNEQYF
TRBV11-2	TRBD1	TRBJ1-4	many	TGTGCCAGCTACGGGACAGGATCTGAAAAACTGTTTTTT	CASYGTGSEKLFF
TRBV2	-	TRBJ1-2	many	TGTGCCAGCAAAGAGGGCTATGGCTACACCTTC	CASKEGYGYTF
TRBV28	-	TRBJ2-7	-	TGTGCCAGCAGTTCCGAGGATAACGAGCAGTACTTC	CASSSEDNEQYF
TRBV27	-	TRBJ1-3	-	TGTGCCAGCAGTCCTAGAACCTGGGCTGCTGGAAACACCATATATTTT	CASSPRTWAAGNTIYF
TRBV3-1	-	TRBJ1-1	many	TGTGCCAGCAGCCCGTCGGGGCAGGAGATCATGAACACTGAAGCTTTCTTT	CASSPSGQEIMNTEAFF